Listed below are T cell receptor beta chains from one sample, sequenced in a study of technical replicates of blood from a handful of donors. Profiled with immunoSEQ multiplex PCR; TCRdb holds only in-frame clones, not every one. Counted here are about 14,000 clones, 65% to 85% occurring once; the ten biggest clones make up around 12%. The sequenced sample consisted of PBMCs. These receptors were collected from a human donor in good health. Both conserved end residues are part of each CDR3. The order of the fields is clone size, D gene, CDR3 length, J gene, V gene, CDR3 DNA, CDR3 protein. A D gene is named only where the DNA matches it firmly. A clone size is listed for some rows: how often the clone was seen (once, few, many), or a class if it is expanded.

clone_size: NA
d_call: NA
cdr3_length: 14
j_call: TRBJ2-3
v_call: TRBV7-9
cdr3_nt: TGTGCCAGCAGCTTAAGGGGCTTGACAGATACGCAGTATTTT
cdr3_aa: CASSLRGLTDTQYF

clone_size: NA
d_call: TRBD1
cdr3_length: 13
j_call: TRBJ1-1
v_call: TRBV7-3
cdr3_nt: TGTGCCAGCAGCTTCGGACAGGGGGTCCGAGCTTTCTTT
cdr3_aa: CASSFGQGVRAFF

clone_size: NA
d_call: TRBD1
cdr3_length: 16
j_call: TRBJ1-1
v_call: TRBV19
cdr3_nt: TGTGCCAGTACCCGGGACAGGAACCCTGGGGACACTGAAGCTTTCTTT
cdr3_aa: CASTRDRNPGDTEAFF

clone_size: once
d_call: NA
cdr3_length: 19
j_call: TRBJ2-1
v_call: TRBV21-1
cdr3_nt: TGTGCCAGCACCATCCTGGGCCTAGCGGGAATTGGATCCTACAATGAGCAGTTCTTC
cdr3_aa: CASTILGLAGIGSYNEQFF

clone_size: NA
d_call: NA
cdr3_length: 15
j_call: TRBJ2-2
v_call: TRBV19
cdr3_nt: TGTGCCAGTAGTCCCCCCGGGACTTCAACCGGGGAGCTGTTTTTT
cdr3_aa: CASSPPGTSTGELFF

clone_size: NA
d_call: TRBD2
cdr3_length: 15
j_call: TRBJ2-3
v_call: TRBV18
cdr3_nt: TGTGCCAGCTCACCGGGTAGCGGGCGCACAGATACGCAGTATTTT
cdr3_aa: CASSPGSGRTDTQYF

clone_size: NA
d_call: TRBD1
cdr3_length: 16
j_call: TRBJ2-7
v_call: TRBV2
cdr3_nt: TGTGCCAGCTTCGGGACAGGGGGCGGCGGTACGAACGAGCAGTACTTC
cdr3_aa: CASFGTGGGGTNEQYF

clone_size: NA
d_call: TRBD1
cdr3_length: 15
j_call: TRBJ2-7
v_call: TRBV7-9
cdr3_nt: TGTGCCAGCAGGCATGGACAGGGAATTTCCTACGAGCAGTACTTC
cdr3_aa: CASRHGQGISYEQYF

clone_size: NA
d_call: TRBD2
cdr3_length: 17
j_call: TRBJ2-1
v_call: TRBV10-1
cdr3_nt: TGCGCCAGCAGTGAAGGGACTAGCGGGAGGGTCTACAATGAGCAGTTCTTC
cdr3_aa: CASSEGTSGRVYNEQFF

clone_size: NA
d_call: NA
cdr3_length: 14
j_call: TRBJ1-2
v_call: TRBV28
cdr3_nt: TGTGCCAGCAGTCCCAGTGGAGCCTCCTATGGCTACACCTTC
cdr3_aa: CASSPSGASYGYTF

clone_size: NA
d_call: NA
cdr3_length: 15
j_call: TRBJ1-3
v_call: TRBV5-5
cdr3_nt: TGTGCCAGCAGTTTCGACAGCGCCTCTGGAAACACCATATATTTT
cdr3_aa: CASSFDSASGNTIYF

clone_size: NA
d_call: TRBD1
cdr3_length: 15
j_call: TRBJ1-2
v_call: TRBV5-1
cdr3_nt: TGCGCCAGCAGCCCGGACGGGACAGGGCGCTATGGCTACACCTTC
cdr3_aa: CASSPDGTGRYGYTF

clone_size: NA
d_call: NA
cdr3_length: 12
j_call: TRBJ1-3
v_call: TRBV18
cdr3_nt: TGTGCCAGCTCACCACGGGGGGACACCATATATTTT
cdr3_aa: CASSPRGDTIYF

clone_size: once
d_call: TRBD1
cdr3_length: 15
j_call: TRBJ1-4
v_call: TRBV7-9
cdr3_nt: TGTGCCAGCAGCCGTACAGGGGCAACTAATGAAAAACTGTTTTTT
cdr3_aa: CASSRTGATNEKLFF

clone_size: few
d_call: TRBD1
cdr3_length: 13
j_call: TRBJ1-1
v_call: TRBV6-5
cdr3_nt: TGTGCCAGCAGGCTAAACAGGGGCTCTGAAGCTTTCTTT
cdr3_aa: CASRLNRGSEAFF

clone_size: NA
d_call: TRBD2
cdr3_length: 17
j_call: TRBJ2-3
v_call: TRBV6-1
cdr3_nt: TGTGCCAGCAGTGTCCAGGCTAGCGGAACTAGCACAGATACGCAGTATTTT
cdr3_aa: CASSVQASGTSTDTQYF

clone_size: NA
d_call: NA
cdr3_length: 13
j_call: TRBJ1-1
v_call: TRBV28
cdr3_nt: TGTGCCAGCAGTTTAGACGGGGACACTGAAGCTTTCTTT
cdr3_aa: CASSLDGDTEAFF

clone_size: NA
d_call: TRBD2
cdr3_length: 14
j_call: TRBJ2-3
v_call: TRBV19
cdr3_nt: TGTGCCAGTAGTACTAGCGGGGGGCAAAGTACGCAGTATTTT
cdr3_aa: CASSTSGGQSTQYF

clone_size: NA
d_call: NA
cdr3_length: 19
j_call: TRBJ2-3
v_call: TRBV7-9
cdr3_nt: TGTGCCAGCAGCTTAGCTGGGGGGGGCTGGACAGGGTTTACAGATACGCAGTATTTT
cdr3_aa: CASSLAGGGWTGFTDTQYF

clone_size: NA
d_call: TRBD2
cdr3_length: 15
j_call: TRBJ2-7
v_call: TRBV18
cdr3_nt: TGTGCCAGCTCACCACGAGCGGGAGACTCCAACGAGCAGTACTTC
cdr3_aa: CASSPRAGDSNEQYF

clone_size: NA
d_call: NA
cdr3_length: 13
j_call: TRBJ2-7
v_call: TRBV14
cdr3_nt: TGTGCCAGCAGCAACCGGGACATTGGCGAGCAGTACTTC
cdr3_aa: CASSNRDIGEQYF

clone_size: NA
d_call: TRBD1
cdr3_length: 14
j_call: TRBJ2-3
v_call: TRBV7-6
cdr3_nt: TGTGCCAGCAGCTCAGGACAGGGCACAGATACGCAGTATTTT
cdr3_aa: CASSSGQGTDTQYF

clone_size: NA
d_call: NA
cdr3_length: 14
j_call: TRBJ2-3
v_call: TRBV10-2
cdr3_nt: TGCGCCAGCAGGAGGGCGGAGCGCACAGATACGCAGTATTTT
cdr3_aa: CASRRAERTDTQYF

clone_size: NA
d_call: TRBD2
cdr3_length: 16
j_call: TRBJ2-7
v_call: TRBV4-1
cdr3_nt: TGCGCCAGCAGCCAAGATCCGGGACTAGTATCCTACGAGCAGTACTTC
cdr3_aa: CASSQDPGLVSYEQYF

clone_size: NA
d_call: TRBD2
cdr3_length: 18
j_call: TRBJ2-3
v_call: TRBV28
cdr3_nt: TGTGCCAGCGGGGGTTCACCTAGCGGGAGCCCAATGACAGATACGCAGTATTTT
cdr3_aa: CASGGSPSGSPMTDTQYF